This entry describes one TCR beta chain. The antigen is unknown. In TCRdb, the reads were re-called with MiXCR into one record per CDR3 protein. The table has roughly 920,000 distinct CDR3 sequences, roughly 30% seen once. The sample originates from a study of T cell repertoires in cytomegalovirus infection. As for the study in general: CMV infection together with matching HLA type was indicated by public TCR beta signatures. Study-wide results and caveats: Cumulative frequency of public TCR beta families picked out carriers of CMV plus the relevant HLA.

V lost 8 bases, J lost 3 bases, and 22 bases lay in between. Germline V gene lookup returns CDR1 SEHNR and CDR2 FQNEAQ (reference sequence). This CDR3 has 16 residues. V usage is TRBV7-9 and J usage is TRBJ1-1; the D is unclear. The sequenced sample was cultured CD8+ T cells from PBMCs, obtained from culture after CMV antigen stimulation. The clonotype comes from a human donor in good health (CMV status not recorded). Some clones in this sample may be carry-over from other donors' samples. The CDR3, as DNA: TGTGCCAGCTCCGTGGTGCAGATTAAAAGGGACACTGAAGCTTTCTTT. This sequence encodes CASSVVQIKRDTEAFF. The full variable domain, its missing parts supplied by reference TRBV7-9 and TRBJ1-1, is DTGVSQNPRHKITKRGQNVTFRCDPISEHNRLYWYRQTLGQGPEFLTYFQNEAQLEKSRLLSDRFSAERPKGSFSTLEIQRTEQGDSAMYLCASSVVQIKRDTEAFFGQGTRLTVV.